The rows below give T cell receptor beta chains drawn from one sample of a study of cytomegalovirus exposure and HLA in healthy donors. Measured with immunoSEQ multiplex PCR; TCRdb has only the in-frame clones, and not every one. Among tens of thousands of clones listed, roughly 95% were seen once. The sequenced material came from PBMCs. The source of these receptors is a man between 18 and 35 years old in good health and CMV-seronegative. The CDR3 runs from the conserved cysteine through the conserved F or W. D genes are given only for firm matches. Clone size is stated in some rows and not others, as once, few, many or a class when expanded.

TRBV6-5	NA	TRBD2	TRBJ2-5	TGTGCCAGCGTGGCGCCGGGGGGAAAAGAGACCCAGTACTTC	CASVAPGGKETQYF
TRBV6-1	NA	NA	TRBJ2-2	TGTGCCAGCGGTACAGCGAACACCGGGGAGCTGTTTTTT	CASGTANTGELFF
TRBV6-6	NA	TRBD1	TRBJ2-1	TGTGCCAGCAGTTCGGGACAGACCAATGAGCAGTTCTTC	CASSSGQTNEQFF
TRBV27	NA	TRBD1	TRBJ2-3	TGTGCCAGCAGCGGACAGGGACGCGATACGCAGTATTTT	CASSGQGRDTQYF
TRBV9	NA	TRBD2	TRBJ2-2	TGTGCCAGCAGCGTAGGGACTAGCGCGTCCACCGGGGAGCTGTTTTTT	CASSVGTSASTGELFF
TRBV4-2	once	TRBD1	TRBJ1-1	TGTGCCAGCAGCCACCCGACAGGGGGCACTGAAGCTTTCTTT	CASSHPTGGTEAFF
TRBV9	NA	TRBD2	TRBJ2-2	TGTGCCAGCAGCGTAGGCGCGGGAGTGTCCGGGGAGCTGTTTTTT	CASSVGAGVSGELFF
TRBV15	NA	NA	TRBJ1-4	TGTGCCACCAGCAGAGATGGCACACGAACTAATGAAAAACTGTTTTTT	CATSRDGTRTNEKLFF
TRBV4-1	NA	TRBD1	TRBJ1-5	TGCGCCAGCAGCCCTCCCCTTTCCGGGACAGGGGATCAGCCCCAGCATTTT	CASSPPLSGTGDQPQHF
TRBV27	NA	NA	TRBJ2-2	TGTGCCAGTCTTACGGGCACCGGGGAGCTGTTTTTT	CASLTGTGELFF
TRBV2	once	NA	TRBJ1-1	TGTGCCAGCAGTGAAGGGGACTATAACACTGAAGCTTTCTTT	CASSEGDYNTEAFF
TRBV19	NA	NA	TRBJ2-7	TGTGCCAGTAGTATACTCAGGGGAAGCTCCTACGAGCAGTACTTC	CASSILRGSSYEQYF
TRBV12-5	NA	TRBD1	TRBJ1-1	TGTGCTAGTGTCAGGGGGCGAAACCGCGTCGGCACTGAAGCTTTCTTT	CASVRGRNRVGTEAFF
TRBV2	NA	NA	TRBJ2-1	TGTGCCAGCAGGTCGTTATGGGCCAACAATGAGCAGTTCTTC	CASRSLWANNEQFF
TRBV10-3	NA	NA	TRBJ2-7	TGTGCCATCAGTGACCGAGGATACGAGCAGTACTTC	CAISDRGYEQYF
TRBV7-2	NA	TRBD1	TRBJ1-5	TGTGCCAGCAGCTTAGACAGGGGGCAGCCCCAGCATTTT	CASSLDRGQPQHF
TRBV28	many	TRBD1	TRBJ1-5	TGTGCCAGCAGACGCAGGGGGGACAATCAGCCCCAGCATTTT	CASRRRGDNQPQHF
TRBV11-3	NA	NA	TRBJ1-2	TGTGCCAGCAGCTCTCGAACAGGGAACTATGGCTACACCTTC	CASSSRTGNYGYTF
TRBV5-4	NA	TRBD1	TRBJ1-4	TGTGCCAGCAGCTTACAGGGGGCACGGGAAAAACTGTTTTTT	CASSLQGAREKLFF
TRBV6-1	NA	NA	TRBJ2-7	TGTGCCAGCAGTGAAGTAGGGGGCTCCTACGAGCAGTACTTC	CASSEVGGSYEQYF
TRBV18	NA	TRBD1	TRBJ1-5	TGTGCCAGCTCGAATGGACAGGACAGCAATCAGCCCCAGCATTTT	CASSNGQDSNQPQHF
TRBV25-1	NA	TRBD1	TRBJ2-7	TGTGCCAGCAGTGGGGACAGCTACGAGCAGTACTTC	CASSGDSYEQYF
TRBV11-1	once	NA	TRBJ2-5	TGTGCCAGCAGCTTAGGGCCCCAAGAGACCCAGTACTTC	CASSLGPQETQYF
TRBV9	NA	TRBD1	TRBJ1-4	TGTGCCAGCAGCACAGGGGGCCTTGGTGAAAAACTGTTTTTT	CASSTGGLGEKLFF
TRBV2	once	TRBD1	TRBJ1-3	TGTGCCAGCAGTCCTGACAGGGGCGCTGGAAACACCATATATTTT	CASSPDRGAGNTIYF
TRBV2	NA	TRBD1	TRBJ1-1	TGTGCCAGCAGTGAGAGTGGACAGGGGGCTTTCTTT	CASSESGQGAFF
TRBV7-3	NA	NA	TRBJ2-2	TGTGCCAGCAGCTCCTCTAGCACCGGGGAGCTGTTTTTT	CASSSSSTGELFF
TRBV6-5	once	TRBD1	TRBJ1-2	TGTGCCAGCAGTTTCGACAACAGGGGGCCGGGCTATGGCTACACCTTC	CASSFDNRGPGYGYTF
TRBV4-1	NA	NA	TRBJ2-3	TGCGCCAGCAGCCAAGTCTGGGGGGAGTCAGATACGCAGTATTTT	CASSQVWGESDTQYF
TRBV28	NA	NA	TRBJ1-2	TGTGCCAGCAGCCCCCCCGCTAAGGGAGGCTATGGCTACACCTTC	CASSPPAKGGYGYTF
TRBV21-1	NA	NA	TRBJ2-5	TGTGCCCCAGGGGGCTATGCCCCAGAGACCCAGTACTTC	CAPGGYAPETQYF
TRBV28	NA	TRBD1	TRBJ2-7	TGTGCCAGCAGTCGCCGGGACAGGGTCGAGCAGTACTTC	CASSRRDRVEQYF
TRBV2	once	NA	TRBJ2-7	TGTGCCAGCAGTGTTGGCAGGGCAGGAGAGCAGTACTTC	CASSVGRAGEQYF
TRBV6-5	once	NA	TRBJ2-7	TGTGCCAGCAGTTACGCAGGGGCGAACGAGCAGTACTTC	CASSYAGANEQYF
TRBV27	NA	TRBD2	TRBJ2-1	TGTGCCAGCACCGGGGGGACGAGCTCCTACAATGAGCAGTTCTTC	CASTGGTSSYNEQFF
TRBV2	NA	NA	TRBJ1-6	TGTGCCAGCAGTCCCGGACAACCCTCTGGACCCCTCCACTTT	CASSPGQPSGPLHF
TRBV19	NA	TRBD2	TRBJ2-1	TGTGCCAGTAGTCCCTGGGGTAGCGGGAGGGCGTCCTCCTACAATGAGCAGTTCTTC	CASSPWGSGRASSYNEQFF
TRBV19	NA	NA	TRBJ2-2	TGTGCCAGTAGTCTAGTTTTCTCCGGGGAGCTGTTTTTT	CASSLVFSGELFF
TRBV2	once	TRBD1	TRBJ1-2	TGTGCCAGCAGTTACGTCCGGGACAGCCCGGCCTATGGCTACACCTTC	CASSYVRDSPAYGYTF